A single sample is the source of the 22 T cell receptor beta chains below, sequenced in a study of prognosis after radiotherapy for stage I lung cancer. TCR beta CDR3 amplification from genomic DNA was performed by two-round multiplex PCR. The first round of PCR was done with primers that matched each TRBV and TRBJ gene. One entry per CDR3 protein, called by TCRdb with MiXCR from the multiplex PCR reads. The repertoire holds over 15,000 distinct CDR3 sequences, with around two fifths as singletons. The sample in question was PBMCs, obtained before or after stereotactic body radiation therapy (not recorded which). The source of these receptors is a donor of 50 years or more with non-small cell lung cancer.

The chain couples TRBV5-5 to TRBJ2-7; 7 nucleotides line up with TRBD1. The CDR3 is 15 amino acids. Losses at the gene ends were 4 bases for V and 2 bases for J; bases not matched to a gene: 9. From germline, CDR1 is SGHKS and CDR2 YYEKEE (reference sequence). The CDR3 nucleotides read TGTGCCAGCAGCAGAGAGGGGGCCACAACCTACGAGCAGTACTTC. It is translated as CASSREGATTYEQYF.

By share, this clonotype ranks as medium-sized (0.01 to 0.1%). The chain uses TRBV7-3 and TRBJ1-2, with TRBD1 identical over 9 bases. Germline V gives CDR1 SGHTA, CDR2 FQGTGA. The junction had 9 bases not matched to a gene; V was cut back by 4 bases and J by 6 bases. There are 15 residues in the CDR3. DNA of the CDR3: TGTGCCAGCAGCTCAGGGACAGGGTGGGGAGATGGCTACACCTTC. It encodes CASSSGTGWGDGYTF.

This clonotype was detected a few times. A read error is possible here, since a much larger clone lies one base away. The chain links TRBV18 to TRBJ1-5, with a tentative D call TRBD1 (6 bases). Germline assignment: CDR1 KGHSH and CDR2 LQKENI. Deletions cut 1 base from V and 0 bases from J, with 13 bases between. This CDR3 contains 17 residues. This CDR3 is CASSPLLRQASNQPQHF. In DNA form, the CDR3 reads TGTGCCAGCTCACCACTATTGCGACAGGCTAGCAATCAGCCCCAGCATTTT.

V and J are TRBV12-5 and TRBJ2-7, with TRBD1 matching 8 bases. CDR1 and CDR2 (germline): LGHNT, FRNRAP. With V trimmed by 4 bases and J by 5 bases, 7 bases remained unmatched. The CDR3 runs 14 residues. CDR3 protein: CASGSGQGRDEQYF. Here the CDR3 DNA reads TGTGCTAGTGGTTCTGGACAGGGTAGGGACGAGCAGTACTTC. The variable domain in full, with the rest retrieved from reference TRBV12-5 and TRBJ2-7, is DARVTQTPRHKVTEMGQEVTMRCQPILGHNTVFWYRQTMMQGLELLAYFRNRAPLDDSGMPKDRFSAEMPDATLATLKIQPSEPRDSAVYFCASGSGQGRDEQYFGPGTRLTVT.

This clonotype was picked up a small number of times. This chain uses TRBV7-2 with TRBJ2-7, with D perhaps matching TRBD2 (5 bases). V was shortened by 1 base and J by 5 bases, with 15 bases between the two germline ends. The CDR3 contains 15 residues. Germline V gene sequence: CDR1 SGHTA, CDR2 FQGNSA. CDR3 region: CASSLDGFPGNEQYF. For the CDR3, the DNA is TGTGCCAGCAGCTTAGATGGTTTCCCGGGAAACGAGCAGTACTTC.

This clonotype was detected ten times or more. The chain links TRBV18 to TRBJ1-6, with 7 bases matching TRBD1. In germline, CDR1 is KGHSH, CDR2 LQKENI. Trimming removed 1 base from V and 7 bases from J; junction bases left unmatched: 7. The CDR3 sequence is 16 residues long. CDR3 sequence (DNA): TGTGCCAGCTCACCACAGGAGACAGGGTGGAATTCACCCCTCCACTTT. Amino acids: CASSPQETGWNSPLHF.

This clonotype was seen many times. The chain couples TRBV2 to TRBJ1-1; possible D gene TRBD1, 6 bases. CDR1 and CDR2 (germline): SNHLY, FYNNEI. Trimming cost V 8 bases and J 1 base, with 17 bases left between them. CDR3 length: 15 residues. The CDR3 bases are TGTGCCAGCGGTACGACCGGGACACCGAACACTGAAGCTTTCTTT. Its protein is CASGTTGTPNTEAFF.

The table lists this clonotype with many counts. This chain connects TRBV7-2 to TRBJ2-1; 10 nucleotides line up with TRBD2. This CDR3 spans 14 amino acids. V gave up 6 bases and J gave up 9 bases; unmatched junction bases: 8. Germline lookup yields CDR1 SGHTA and CDR2 FQGNSA. In nucleotides, the CDR3 is TGTGCCAGCAGATTGACACTAGCGGGACTTGAGCAGTTCTTC. Its translation is CASRLTLAGLEQFF.

This clonotype came up many times. The V gene is TRBV29-1, the J gene TRBJ1-1, with a tentative D call TRBD1 (6 bases). Trimming shortened V by 8 bases and J by 1 base, and 14 bases separated the two germline ends. Per germline, CDR1 SQVTM and CDR2 ANQGSEA. The CDR3 consists of 13 residues. The CDR3 is CSSRGTTNTEAFF. The CDR3 DNA is TGCAGCTCGCGGGGGACAACGAACACTGAAGCTTTCTTT.

This sequence joins TRBV9 and TRBJ1-5, with TRBD1 as a possible D gene (6 bases). The germline V gene encodes CDR1 SGDLS and CDR2 YYNGEE. V lost 4 bases to trimming and J lost 7 bases, with 12 bases between them. The CDR3 sequence is 13 residues long. The CDR3 is CASSFEGGQPQHF. The CDR3 nucleotides read TGTGCCAGCAGCTTCGAGGGGGGACAGCCCCAGCATTTT.

Notes on this clonotype: Without the conserved terminal phenylalanine or tryptophan, this CDR3 likely stems from a read error. The chain combines TRBV6-1 with TRBJ2-1, with 12 bases lining up with TRBD2. From germline, CDR1 is MNHNS and CDR2 SASEGT. The CDR3 covers 13 residues. V trimming: 9 bases; J trimming: 9 bases; junction bases outside the gene matches: 6. CDR3 DNA sequence: TGTGCCAGTCGGACTAGCGGGATTGGTGAGCAGTTCTCC. It specifies CASRTSGIGEQFS.

To note about this clonotype: A much bigger clone sits one base away, suggesting this may be a read error. The chain joins TRBV20-1 to TRBJ2-3; D not certain. V lost 5 bases and J lost 2, with 20 bases in between. The germline V gene encodes CDR1 DFQATT and CDR2 SNEGSKA (reference sequence). CDR3 size: 16 residues. As DNA, the CDR3 is TGCAGTGCTTCCGCCCGCTTGGCGTGGGACACAGATACGCAGTATTTT. Its protein is CSASARLAWDTDTQYF.

As concerns this clonotype: This sequence may be a read error, since a much larger clone differs from it by one base. The rearrangement joins TRBV15 to TRBJ2-3; D could derive from TRBD1 or TRBD2 (6 bases each). The length of the CDR3 is 16 residues. CDR1 is LNHNV and CDR2 is YYDKDF in the germline V gene (reference sequence). CDR3 amino acids: CATSRGPGAGTGTQYF. The CDR3 coding sequence is TGTGCCACCAGCAGAGGGCCGGGGGCGGGCACAGGTACGCAGTATTTT.

J is TRBJ2-7 and V is TRBV7-9, with 11 bases lining up with TRBD2. The CDR3 runs to 17 residues. V gave up 5 bases and J gave up 3 bases; unmatched junction bases: 12. Germline loops: CDR1 SEHNR, CDR2 FQNEAQ (reference sequence). CDR3 region: CASSLRPGTSGDYEQYF. The DNA of the CDR3 is TGTGCCAGCAGCCTCCGGCCCGGGACTAGCGGAGACTACGAGCAGTACTTC. Looking up the rest from reference TRBV7-9 and TRBJ2-7 gives the full variable domain: DTGVSQNPRHKITKRGQNVTFRCDPISEHNRLYWYRQTLGQGPEFLTYFQNEAQLEKSRLLSDRFSAERPKGSFSTLEIQRTEQGDSAMYLCASSLRPGTSGDYEQYFGPGTRLTVT.

The J gene is TRBJ1-5, the V gene TRBV6-1, with 7 positions matching TRBD1. The CDR3 spans 14 residues. Germline CDR1 and CDR2: MNHNS and SASEGT. With 6 bases clipped from V and 3 bases from J, the junction kept 5 bases outside the gene matches. The CDR3 is CASSRDRVNQPQHF. DNA of the CDR3: TGTGCCAGCAGCCGGGACAGAGTCAATCAGCCCCAGCATTTT.

A remark on this clonotype: This likely reflects a read error, since a far larger clone is one base away. This sequence joins TRBV2 and TRBJ2-1; D is perhaps TRBD1 or TRBD2 (6 bases each). The DNA end lines up better with TRBJ2-7; the J call may be wrong. Germline loops: CDR1 SNHLY, CDR2 FYNNEI. The CDR3 is 14 amino acids. The CDR3 nucleotides are TGTGCCAGCACCGCAGGGGAGGCATACTACGAGCAGTACTTC. It translates to CASTAGEAYYEQYF.

This clonotype was observed at least ten times. The chain recombines TRBV20-1 with TRBJ2-1; D remains unclear. Germline CDR1 is DFQATT and CDR2 is SNEGSKA (reference sequence). V dropped 0 bases and J dropped 1 base, with 7 bases sitting between them. CDR3 length: 14 residues. The CDR3: CSARDRVSYNEQFF. In nucleotides, the CDR3 is TGCAGTGCTAGAGACCGAGTGTCCTACAATGAGCAGTTCTTC.

V gene TRBV6-1 combines with J gene TRBJ2-3; D gene ambiguous. Germline CDR1 reads MNHNS; CDR2 reads SASEGT. This CDR3 spans 14 amino acids. V gave up 4 bases and J gave up 6 bases, with 14 bases separating them. CDR3 DNA: TGTGCCAGCAGTGCAATCGCCTCCATGGATACGCAGTATTTT. Its protein product is CASSAIASMDTQYF.

This clonotype was picked up many times. The chain carries TRBV28 and TRBJ1-4; TRBD1 agrees at 11 bases. There are 14 residues in the CDR3. CDR1 MDHEN and CDR2 SYDVKM come from the germline V gene. V lost 5 bases and J lost 6; bases outside the gene matches: 2. CDR3 loop: CASSRTGGDEKLFF. The CDR3 DNA sequence: TGTGCCAGCAGTAGGACAGGGGGCGATGAAAAACTGTTTTTT.

This clonotype was counted only a few times. A much larger clonotype is one base distant, so this may be a read error. This sequence joins TRBV3-1 and TRBJ2-5, with D possibly being TRBD1 (6 bases). Germline V gives CDR1 LGHDT, CDR2 YNNKEL (reference sequence). This CDR3 comprises 15 residues. CDR3 in DNA: TGTGCCAGCATCCAATTCACAGGGTCCCAAGAGACCCAGTACTTC. Its translation: CASIQFTGSQETQYF.

Details on this clonotype: Since a far larger clone is one base different, this is likely a read error. The CDR3 spells CANSEAIAGYSYNEQFF. CDR3 DNA sequence: TGTGCCAACAGTGAAGCCATAGCGGGGTACTCCTACAATGAGCAGTTCTTC. The chain is built from TRBV9 and TRBJ2-1, with 8 positions matching TRBD2. Germline V CDR1 and CDR2: SGDLS, YYNGEE. Trimming cost V 9 bases and J 0 bases; bases outside gene matches: 14. The CDR3 sequence is 17 residues long.

This clonotype has a count of ten or more. The chain employs TRBV5-1 and TRBJ1-1; D remains ambiguous. CDR1 is SGHRS and CDR2 is YFSETQ in the germline V gene. V lost 1 base, J lost 2 bases, and 9 bases lay in between. The CDR3 runs to 14 residues. CDR3: CASSLIDINTEAFF. The DNA for the CDR3 is TGCGCCAGCAGCTTGATCGATATTAACACTGAAGCTTTCTTT.